This is a list of T cell receptor beta chains from one sample in a study of CD8+ T cells in alopecia areata. Clones were read by immunoSEQ multiplex PCR, and TCRdb kept only the in-frame ones, dropping some. The repertoire has roughly 170,000 clones, roughly 64% of them found once; the top ten carry roughly an eighth. Here the sequenced sample was CD8+ T cells sorted from blood, taken at week 24, from a patient treated with tofacitinib. The receptors shown here come from a human donor with alopecia areata. CDR3s include the opening cysteine and the closing phenylalanine or tryptophan. A D gene is named only where the DNA matches it firmly. The size of a clone is reported for some rows only, either as once, few or many, or as a class for expanded clones.

J gene: TRBJ2-5
D gene: -
V gene: TRBV5-1
clone size: once
CDR3 DNA: TGCGCCAGCAGCTTGGTATTAGGGACAGAGACCCAGTACTTC
CDR3 protein: CASSLVLGTETQYF

J gene: TRBJ2-2
D gene: -
V gene: TRBV29-1
clone size: -
CDR3 DNA: TGCAGCGTTACGACAGAGGGAGTCACCGGGGAGCTGTTTTTT
CDR3 protein: CSVTTEGVTGELFF

J gene: TRBJ2-5
D gene: -
V gene: TRBV15
clone size: -
CDR3 DNA: TGTGCCACCAGCAGAGGAATCGAGGACTACCAAGAGACCCAGTACTTC
CDR3 protein: CATSRGIEDYQETQYF

J gene: TRBJ1-2
D gene: -
V gene: TRBV23-1
clone size: few
CDR3 DNA: TGCGCCAGCGGGACCTATGCAACTCTGTCGGATGGCTACACCTTC
CDR3 protein: CASGTYATLSDGYTF

J gene: TRBJ2-5
D gene: -
V gene: TRBV6-1
clone size: -
CDR3 DNA: TGTGCCAGCGGGGAGACCCAGTACTTC
CDR3 protein: CASGETQYF

J gene: TRBJ2-3
D gene: TRBD2
V gene: TRBV27
clone size: once
CDR3 DNA: TGTGCCAGCAGTTCTATTCCTAGCGGGGGGGCCTTAGATACGCAGTATTTT
CDR3 protein: CASSSIPSGGALDTQYF

J gene: TRBJ1-1
D gene: -
V gene: TRBV19
clone size: -
CDR3 DNA: TGTGCCAGTGGGGTCGGCACTGAAGCTTTCTTT
CDR3 protein: CASGVGTEAFF

J gene: TRBJ1-2
D gene: -
V gene: TRBV29-1
clone size: -
CDR3 DNA: TGCAGCGTTGAGCTCCCGCTGTCGGGACACCCGACCTATGGCTACACCTTC
CDR3 protein: CSVELPLSGHPTYGYTF

J gene: TRBJ2-3
D gene: -
V gene: TRBV6-5
clone size: few
CDR3 DNA: TGTGCCAGCAGTTACGGCGCCAGGGCAAAAGATACGCAGTATTTT
CDR3 protein: CASSYGARAKDTQYF

J gene: TRBJ1-1
D gene: TRBD1
V gene: TRBV30
clone size: -
CDR3 DNA: TGTGCCTGGACCCCACCGGGACAGGGAGCTTTCTTT
CDR3 protein: CAWTPPGQGAFF

J gene: TRBJ1-4
D gene: -
V gene: TRBV30
clone size: -
CDR3 DNA: TGTGCCTGGACGTCGGAGACAACTAATGAAAAACTGTTTTTT
CDR3 protein: CAWTSETTNEKLFF

J gene: TRBJ1-3
D gene: -
V gene: TRBV29-1
clone size: -
CDR3 DNA: TGCAGCGTTGACGGCTCTGGAAACACCATATATTTT
CDR3 protein: CSVDGSGNTIYF

J gene: TRBJ2-7
D gene: -
V gene: TRBV29-1
clone size: -
CDR3 DNA: TGCAGCGTTGAAGGGACCGATAGCTCCTACGAGCAGTACTTC
CDR3 protein: CSVEGTDSSYEQYF

J gene: TRBJ2-1
D gene: -
V gene: TRBV6-4
clone size: -
CDR3 DNA: TGTGCCAGCAGTGAGCGGGGAGGAGGCTCCTACAATGAGCAGTTCTTC
CDR3 protein: CASSERGGGSYNEQFF

J gene: TRBJ1-6
D gene: -
V gene: TRBV27
clone size: -
CDR3 DNA: TGTGCCAGCAAACAAGGGCAGTCCTATAATTCACCCCTCCACTTT
CDR3 protein: CASKQGQSYNSPLHF

J gene: TRBJ1-2
D gene: TRBD1
V gene: TRBV2
clone size: -
CDR3 DNA: TGTGCCAGCAGTAGAGACAGGGGCATTAACTATGGCTACACCTTC
CDR3 protein: CASSRDRGINYGYTF